Shown below are 29 T cell receptor beta chains from a single sample sequenced in a study of tissue T cells after allogeneic stem cell transplantation. Sequencing used immunoSEQ multiplex PCR; TCRdb keeps in-frame clones, though not all of them. The sample has approximately 5,000 clones; roughly 50% are singletons. Described time point: mouse harvest day 7 after allogeneic transplant. The graft held 10^6 splenic CD5+ T cells and 10^7 T-cell-depleted bone marrow cells. Sequenced: gut tissue. These receptors were obtained from a female BALB/c mouse given C57BL/6 T cells with graft-versus-host disease after an allogeneic hematopoietic cell transplant.

In the case of this clone: Gene and germline names: mouse. The read falls 1 residue short of the CDR3 end, and the missing part is taken from the germline J gene. The V and J genes are TRBV1 and TRBJ2-7; 8 bases are shared with TRBD2. J was trimmed by 2 bases and V by 4 bases; bases with no gene match: 4. The CDR3 sequence is 14 residues long. CDR1 and CDR2 from the germline V gene are NSQYPW and LRSPGD (reference sequence). The CDR3 region is CTCSGRDWTYEQYF. The covered CDR3 bases are TGCACCTGCAGTGGCCGGGACTGGACCTATGAACAGTAC. Using reference TRBV1 and TRBJ2-7 for the parts outside the CDR3, the full variable domain is VTLLEQNPRWRLVPRGQAVNLRCILKNSQYPWMSWYQQDLQKQLQWLFTLRSPGDKEVKSLPGADYLATRVTDTELRLQVANMSQGRTLYCTCSGRDWTYEQYFGPGTRLTVL.

Comment on this clone: Gene names refer to mouse genes. The read finishes 1 residue shy of the CDR3 end, and the germline J gene is used to complete it. The chain combines TRBV3 with TRBJ1-4; D is undetermined. The CDR3 loop spans 13 amino acids. Germline CDR1 reads SNHLY; CDR2 reads FYNGKV (reference sequence). V was trimmed by 1 base and J by 4 bases, leaving 4 bases between them. CDR3 DNA (partial): TGTGCCAGCAGCTTAGACAACAACGAAAGATTATTT. This codes for CASSLDNNERLF. The full CDR3 protein is CASSLDNNERLFF.

As concerns this clone: The listed genes are named as in mouse. The CDR3 end is not reached by the read, which stops 1 residue before it; the germline J gene fills it in. The J gene is TRBJ2-3, the V gene TRBV3, with TRBD2 identical over 7 bases. This CDR3 has 15 residues. Germline V gene lookup returns CDR1 SNHLY and CDR2 FYNGKV (reference sequence). V lost 2 bases, J lost 5 bases, and 7 bases stayed unmatched. The CDR3 region is CASSLRWGSGETLYF. CDR3 DNA (partial): TGTGCCAGCAGCTTACGCTGGGGGTCAGGAGAAACGCTGTAT.

Details on this clone: Mouse germline and gene names are used. Read data end 1 residue before the CDR3 end; the end is taken from the germline J gene. The chain links TRBV15 to TRBJ2-7; 8 bases fit TRBD2. After removal of 2 bases from V and 0 bases from J, the junction contained 0 bases not matched to a gene. Per the germline V gene, CDR1 is SGHND and CDR2 is FRSKSL. The CDR3 has 14 residues. The CDR3: CASSLLGGSYEQYF. Incomplete CDR3 DNA: TGTGCCAGCAGTTTACTGGGGGGCTCCTATGAACAGTAC.

Concerning this clone: The genes and germline here are from mouse. This CDR3 is CASSLRTGQNTLYF. The covered CDR3 bases are TGTGCCAGCTCTCTAAGGACAGGACAAAACACCTTGTAC. V and J are TRBV12-1 and TRBJ2-4, with 7 positions matching TRBD1. Read data end 1 residue before the CDR3 end; the end is taken from the germline J gene. Germline V CDR1 and CDR2: SGHSN, HYEKVE. J lost 3 bases, V lost 1 base, and 3 bases had no gene match. The CDR3 runs 14 residues.

Of note for this clone: The genes are named according to mouse. The read ends 1 residue before the CDR3 terminus; that terminus is restored from the germline J gene. The chain has TRBV16 and TRBJ2-2; TRBD2 matches 10 bases. V gave up 5 bases and J gave up 2 bases; unmatched junction bases: 2. The CDR3 extends over 15 amino acids. The germline V gene encodes CDR1 SGHSA and CDR2 FRNQAP. The CDR3 protein is CASSAGLGNTGQLYF. The covered CDR3 bases are TGTGCAAGCAGCGCGGGACTGGGGAACACCGGGCAGCTCTAC.

This clone qualifies as medium-sized. Genes and germline are mouse. The read falls 1 residue short of the CDR3 end, and the missing part is taken from the germline J gene. The chain carries TRBV1 and TRBJ2-3; a possible D gene is TRBD1 (6 bases). Trimming took off 4 bases at V and 5 bases at J, with 7 bases between the two ends. CDR1 and CDR2 from the germline V gene are NSQYPW and LRSPGD (reference sequence). The CDR3 contains 12 residues. The CDR3 is CTCSEQGETLYF. CDR3 DNA (partial): TGCACCTGCAGTGAACAGGGAGAAACGCTGTAT.

A word on this clone: Gene names are the mouse ones. The sequenced fragment ends 1 residue before the CDR3 boundary, so the rest is inferred from the germline J gene. V is TRBV15 and J is TRBJ1-4; D is perhaps TRBD1 (6 bases). Germline CDR1 reads SGHND; CDR2 reads FRSKSL. This CDR3 spans 13 amino acids. The V end lost 6 bases, the J end lost 7 bases, and 12 bases lay between the germline ends. This CDR3 is CASSRTGSERLFF. CDR3 DNA (partial): TGTGCCAGCAGCCGCACAGGGTCCGAAAGATTATTT. Full variable domain (outside the CDR3, taken from reference TRBV15 and TRBJ1-4): DAGVTQTPRHEVAEKGQTIILKCEPVSGHNDLFWYRQTKIQGLELLSYFRSKSLMEDGGAFKDRFKAEMLNSSFSTLKIQPTEPKDSAVYLCASSRTGSERLFFGHGTKLSVL.

This clone appeared a few times. Each gene name is a mouse one. The read terminates 1 residue ahead of where the CDR3 ends, so the germline J gene completes it. The V gene is TRBV23, the J gene TRBJ2-7; no DNA check was done on the table's D call, TRBD1. Germline loops: CDR1 KGHTA, CDR2 FQNQQP. This CDR3 is 12 amino acids long. The sequenced CDR3 bases are TGCTCCAGCAGTCGGGGACAGACTGAACAGTAC. It yields the protein CSSSRGQTEQY. In full, the CDR3 reads CSSSRGQTEQYF.

This clone was observed a single time. The gene symbols are mouse symbols. The part of the CDR3 DNA that was read is TGTGCCAGCTCTCTCGCTGGGGGCGAAGACACCCAGTAC. It translates to CASSLAGGEDTQY. The complete CDR3 sequence is CASSLAGGEDTQYF. The chain carries TRBV12-2 and TRBJ2-5; TRBD2 is a possible D gene (7 bases). The read ends 1 residue before the CDR3 terminus; that terminus is restored from the germline J gene. In germline, CDR1 is SGHLS, CDR2 HYDKME. The CDR3 has 14 amino acids. V lost 0 bases and J 4 bases, leaving 10 bases between the germline ends.

Turning to this clone: Gene names denote mouse genes. From the germline J gene comes the end of the CDR3, since the read stops 1 residue before it. J is TRBJ2-7 and V is TRBV3; possible D gene TRBD1, 5 bases. Trimming shortened V by 5 bases and J by 7 bases, and 9 bases separated the two germline ends. Germline CDR1 SNHLY, CDR2 FYNGKV (reference sequence). This CDR3 contains 11 residues. The CDR3 DNA, read in part, is TGTGCCAGCAGCCCGGACACCGAACAGTAC. This gives the protein CASSPDTEQY. The complete CDR3 protein is CASSPDTEQYF.

For this clone: Mouse names are used for the genes. The read finishes 1 residue shy of the CDR3 end, and the germline J gene is used to complete it. The chain has TRBV3 and TRBJ1-2, with D hard to call. CDR1 and CDR2 from the germline V gene are SNHLY and FYNGKV (reference sequence). The CDR3 is 13 amino acids. The V end was cut by 5 bases, the J end by 0 bases, with 7 bases between. The CDR3 here is CASSPTANSDYTF. The covered CDR3 bases are TGTGCCAGCAGCCCCACGGCAAACTCCGACTACACC.

A few counts support this clone. Gene names denote mouse genes. The read terminates 1 residue ahead of where the CDR3 ends, so the germline J gene completes it. The sample contains more than one DNA sequence encoding this CDR3. The V call is TRBV5, the J call TRBJ2-7; 8 bases map to TRBD2. With V trimmed by 0 bases and J by 3 bases, 1 base remained unmatched. Germline CDR1 is LGHNA and CDR2 is YNLKQL (reference sequence). The CDR3 runs 14 residues. CDR3 amino acids: CASSQDWGVYEQYF. The part of the CDR3 DNA that was read is TGTGCCAGCAGCCAAGACTGGGGGGTCTATGAACAGTAC.

As concerns this clone: The gene symbols are mouse symbols. The read finishes 1 residue shy of the CDR3 end, and the germline J gene is used to complete it. J is TRBJ2-2 and V is TRBV15; no firm D call. Looked up from germline, CDR1 is SGHND and CDR2 is FRSKSL. V lost 1 base to trimming and J lost 1 base, with 1 base between them. The CDR3 length is 13 residues. The sequenced CDR3 bases are TGTGCCAGCAGTTTAGAAAACACCGGGCAGCTCTAC. It specifies CASSLENTGQLY. The complete CDR3 reads CASSLENTGQLYF.

In its sample, this clone is large (0.1 to 1%). All gene names here are mouse names. The read terminates 1 residue before the CDR3 end, so the remaining end is supplied by the germline J gene. The gene calls are TRBV12-1 and TRBJ1-4, with 9 bases lining up with TRBD1. Germline trimming cut 4 bases from V and 5 bases from J; bases unmatched to any gene: 4. CDR3 size: 14 residues. Germline loops: CDR1 SGHSN, CDR2 HYEKVE. CDR3 DNA, as far as it was read: TGTGCCAGCTCCCTGGGACAGGGAAACGAAAGATTATTT. It yields the protein CASSLGQGNERLF. The CDR3 in its entirety is CASSLGQGNERLFF.

On this clone: The genes are named according to mouse. The read ends 1 residue before the CDR3 terminus; that terminus is restored from the germline J gene. The genes are TRBV26 and TRBJ1-1; perhaps TRBD1 as D (6 bases). Germline CDR1 KGHPV, CDR2 FQNQEV (reference sequence). The length of the CDR3 is 12 residues. The V and J ends lost 7 bases and 3 bases respectively, with 9 bases between them. This CDR3 reads CASKQGHTEVFF. CDR3 bases read: TGTGCCAGCAAACAGGGCCACACAGAAGTCTTC. Full variable domain (remainder filled in from reference TRBV26 and TRBJ1-1): NSKVIQTPRYLVKGQGQKAKMRCIPEKGHPVVFWYQQNKNNEFKFLINFQNQEVLQQIDMTEKRFSAECPSNSPCSLEIQSSEAGDSALYLCASKQGHTEVFFGKGTRLTVV.

This clone has only a few counts. Genes and germline are mouse. The read comes to an end 1 residue before the CDR3 does, leaving the germline J gene to fill in the end. The chain recombines TRBV30 with TRBJ2-7; TRBD2 aligns across 13 bases. V lost 6 bases and J lost 7; bases outside the gene matches: 6. The CDR3 loop spans 13 amino acids. Germline V gene data show CDR1 as SQVVS and CDR2 as ANEGSEA. CDR3 sequence: CSSRTGGALEQYF. The part of the CDR3 DNA that was read is TGTAGTTCCCGGACTGGGGGGGCGCTGGAACAGTAC. Combining the CDR3 with reference TRBV30 and TRBJ2-7 gives the whole variable domain SVLLYQKPNRDICQSGTSLKIQCVADSQVVSMFWYQQFQEQSLMLMATANEGSEATYESGFTKDKFPISRPNLTFSTLTVNNARPGDSSIYFCSSRTGGALEQYFGPGTRLTVL.

Comments on this clone: The genes are named according to mouse. With the read ending 1 residue before the CDR3 end, the germline J gene is used to fill in that end. The gene calls are TRBV24 and TRBJ2-4, with a tentative D call TRBD2 (6 bases). This CDR3 contains 15 residues. Trimming took off 8 bases at V and 0 bases at J, with 15 bases between the two ends. The germline V gene encodes CDR1 KGHTA and CDR2 FRNEEI. CDR3 protein: CASGPSTGSQNTLYF. Incomplete CDR3 DNA: TGTGCCAGCGGTCCGTCGACTGGAAGTCAAAACACCTTGTAC.

Comments on this clone: Mouse names are used for the genes. The missing CDR3 end, 1 residue past where the read stops, is filled in from the germline J gene. The rearrangement joins TRBV13-2 to TRBJ2-1, with 10 bases aligning to TRBD2. Trimming removed 2 bases from V and 2 bases from J; junction bases left unmatched: 13. This CDR3 has 19 residues. The germline V gene has CDR1 NNHNN and CDR2 SYGAGS (reference sequence). The CDR3 sequence: CASGDLLGGAPVDYAEQFF. CDR3 DNA, as far as it was read: TGTGCCAGCGGTGACCTACTGGGGGGGGCGCCCGTGGACTATGCTGAGCAGTTC.

This clone was recorded a few times. Gene names and germline match the mouse. The read ends 1 residue before the CDR3 terminus; that terminus is restored from the germline J gene. The rearrangement links TRBV26 to TRBJ2-3; D not certain. Trimming removed 2 bases at V and 0 bases at J, with 6 bases between. CDR3 length equals 14 residues. Germline lookup yields CDR1 KGHPV and CDR2 FQNQEV (reference sequence). The CDR3 bases that were read are TGTGCCAGCAGTCTGGCGCAAAGTGCAGAAACGCTGTAT. This translates into CASSLAQSAETLY. Given in full, the CDR3 is CASSLAQSAETLYF.

Turning to this clone: Gene and germline names: mouse. Read coverage stops 1 residue before the CDR3 terminus; the germline J gene supplies the remainder. The sample holds other DNA sequences that translate to the same CDR3. V usage is TRBV12-2 and J usage is TRBJ2-1; 7 bases fit TRBD2. Germline-derived CDR1 and CDR2 are SGHLS and HYDKME. Trimming cost V 0 bases and J 3 bases; bases outside gene matches: 4. The CDR3 totals 15 residues. CDR3 in amino acids: CASSLSGGGYAEQFF. CDR3 DNA (partial): TGTGCCAGCTCTCTCTCCGGGGGGGGCTATGCTGAGCAGTTC.

This clone has more than one count but fewer than ten. Any gene name here is a mouse gene name. The observed sequence ends 1 residue before the CDR3 terminus, with the missing tail filled in from the germline J gene. The rearrangement links TRBV13-1 to TRBJ2-7; D gene uncertain. This CDR3 spans 12 amino acids. Trimming shortened V by 5 bases and J by 1 base, and 7 bases separated the two germline ends. Per germline, CDR1 NSHNY and CDR2 SYGAGN. The covered CDR3 bases are TGTGCCAGCAGAGACAAATCCTATGAACAGTAC. Translating it yields CASRDKSYEQY. In full, the CDR3 reads CASRDKSYEQYF.

Comments on this clone: Mouse germline and gene names are used. Sequencing ends 1 residue short of the CDR3 end; the germline J gene provides the rest. The V call is TRBV4, the J call TRBJ1-4, with 9 bases that match TRBD1. Germline V lookup: CDR1 LGHDT, CDR2 YNNKQL (reference sequence). The CDR3 is 14 amino acids. Trimming removed 5 bases from V and 5 bases from J; junction bases left unmatched: 3. The chain's CDR3 is CASSRDRENERLFF. The DNA read from the CDR3 is TGTGCCAGCAGCCGGGACAGGGAGAACGAAAGATTATTT.

Turning to this clone: Mouse names are used for the genes. The read falls 1 residue short of the CDR3 end, and the missing part is taken from the germline J gene. The rearrangement joins TRBV31 to TRBJ1-6, with 7 bases that match TRBD1. TRBJ1-6 is recorded as an ORF, its role being uncertain. The V gene end was trimmed by 1 base and the J gene end by 6 bases; junction bases not matched to a gene: 3. The germline V gene encodes CDR1 GKSSPN and CDR2 SITVG. This CDR3 contains 14 residues. The covered CDR3 bases are TGTGCCTGGAGTCCCGACAGGGTTAATTCGCCCCTCTAC. This gives the protein CAWSPDRVNSPLY. The whole CDR3 protein is CAWSPDRVNSPLYF.

Comments on this clone: These gene names are mouse names. Read data end 1 residue before the CDR3 end; the end is taken from the germline J gene. The chain couples TRBV13-3 to TRBJ1-1, with D unclear. Germline CDR1 is NNHDY and CDR2 is SYVADS. The CDR3 covers 12 residues. Deletions cut 4 bases from V and 1 base from J, with 5 bases between. Partial CDR3 DNA: TGTGCCAGCAGTTTCAAAAACACAGAAGTCTTC. This translates into CASSFKNTEVF. The entire CDR3 sequence reads CASSFKNTEVFF.

This clone has only a few counts. Gene names are the mouse ones. The read is 1 residue too short to cover the CDR3 end, so that end is filled in from the germline J gene. The chain carries TRBV26 and TRBJ2-4; D uncertain. V was clipped by 6 bases and J by 2 bases, with 3 bases between them. Per germline, CDR1 KGHPV and CDR2 FQNQEV (reference sequence). This CDR3 region has 11 residues. The CDR3 DNA, read in part, is TGTGCCAGCAGCCTTCAAAACACCTTGTAC. This translates into CASSLQNTLY. Given in full, the CDR3 is CASSLQNTLYF.

As for this clone: Mouse gene names and germline throughout. The read stops 1 residue short of the end of the CDR3; the missing end is completed from the germline J gene. The genes are TRBV26 and TRBJ2-2, with 9 nucleotides matching TRBD2. Germline lookup yields CDR1 KGHPV and CDR2 FQNQEV (reference sequence). This CDR3 is 15 amino acids long. J gave up 4 bases and V 1 base, and 1 base lay outside the gene matches. Here the CDR3 reads CASSLLGGRTGQLYF. The CDR3 DNA, read in part, is TGTGCCAGCAGTCTGTTGGGGGGGCGCACCGGGCAGCTCTAC.

As for this clone: Mouse gene names and germline throughout. The read falls 1 residue short of the CDR3 end, and the missing part is taken from the germline J gene. V is TRBV26 and J is TRBJ2-3, with D unclear. The length of the CDR3 is 12 residues. V was shortened by 8 bases and J by 0 bases, with 6 bases between the two germline ends. The germline V gene has CDR1 KGHPV and CDR2 FQNQEV (reference sequence). Partial CDR3 DNA: TGTGCCAGCCGAGGCAGTGCAGAAACGCTGTAT. Translated, it gives CASRGSAETLY. The whole CDR3 reads CASRGSAETLYF.

On this clone itself: The gene names here belong to mouse. Sequencing ends 1 residue short of the CDR3 end; the germline J gene provides the rest. This chain uses TRBV3 with TRBJ2-5, with TRBD2 matching over 9 bases. This CDR3 has 13 amino acids. Unmatched junction bases numbered 0, after V lost 5 bases and J lost 3 bases. Germline lookup yields CDR1 SNHLY and CDR2 FYNGKV (reference sequence). CDR3 DNA (partial): TGTGCCAGCAGCGGACTGGGGCAAGACACCCAGTAC. It translates to CASSGLGQDTQY. The full CDR3 protein reads CASSGLGQDTQYF.